The text below deals with one TCR beta chain. These data belong to a study of T cells expressing NK-cell markers. TCRdb derives one entry per CDR3 protein from the 5' RACE reads, leaving out DNA. The sample data list some 440,000 distinct CDR3 sequences. The CDR3 has 14 residues. Looked up from germline, CDR1 is MGHRA and CDR2 is YSYEKL. The clonotype comes from a woman aged 45-65 years in good health. The sequencing sample was made of blood T cells: a sorted CD56 or NKG2C T cell subset, CD4+ or CD8+ T cells, or bulk PBMC T cells (not recorded which). The chain links TRBV4-1 to TRBJ1-6; TCRdb calls TRBD1, which cannot be checked without DNA. CDR3 region: CASSQGDSNSPLHF.